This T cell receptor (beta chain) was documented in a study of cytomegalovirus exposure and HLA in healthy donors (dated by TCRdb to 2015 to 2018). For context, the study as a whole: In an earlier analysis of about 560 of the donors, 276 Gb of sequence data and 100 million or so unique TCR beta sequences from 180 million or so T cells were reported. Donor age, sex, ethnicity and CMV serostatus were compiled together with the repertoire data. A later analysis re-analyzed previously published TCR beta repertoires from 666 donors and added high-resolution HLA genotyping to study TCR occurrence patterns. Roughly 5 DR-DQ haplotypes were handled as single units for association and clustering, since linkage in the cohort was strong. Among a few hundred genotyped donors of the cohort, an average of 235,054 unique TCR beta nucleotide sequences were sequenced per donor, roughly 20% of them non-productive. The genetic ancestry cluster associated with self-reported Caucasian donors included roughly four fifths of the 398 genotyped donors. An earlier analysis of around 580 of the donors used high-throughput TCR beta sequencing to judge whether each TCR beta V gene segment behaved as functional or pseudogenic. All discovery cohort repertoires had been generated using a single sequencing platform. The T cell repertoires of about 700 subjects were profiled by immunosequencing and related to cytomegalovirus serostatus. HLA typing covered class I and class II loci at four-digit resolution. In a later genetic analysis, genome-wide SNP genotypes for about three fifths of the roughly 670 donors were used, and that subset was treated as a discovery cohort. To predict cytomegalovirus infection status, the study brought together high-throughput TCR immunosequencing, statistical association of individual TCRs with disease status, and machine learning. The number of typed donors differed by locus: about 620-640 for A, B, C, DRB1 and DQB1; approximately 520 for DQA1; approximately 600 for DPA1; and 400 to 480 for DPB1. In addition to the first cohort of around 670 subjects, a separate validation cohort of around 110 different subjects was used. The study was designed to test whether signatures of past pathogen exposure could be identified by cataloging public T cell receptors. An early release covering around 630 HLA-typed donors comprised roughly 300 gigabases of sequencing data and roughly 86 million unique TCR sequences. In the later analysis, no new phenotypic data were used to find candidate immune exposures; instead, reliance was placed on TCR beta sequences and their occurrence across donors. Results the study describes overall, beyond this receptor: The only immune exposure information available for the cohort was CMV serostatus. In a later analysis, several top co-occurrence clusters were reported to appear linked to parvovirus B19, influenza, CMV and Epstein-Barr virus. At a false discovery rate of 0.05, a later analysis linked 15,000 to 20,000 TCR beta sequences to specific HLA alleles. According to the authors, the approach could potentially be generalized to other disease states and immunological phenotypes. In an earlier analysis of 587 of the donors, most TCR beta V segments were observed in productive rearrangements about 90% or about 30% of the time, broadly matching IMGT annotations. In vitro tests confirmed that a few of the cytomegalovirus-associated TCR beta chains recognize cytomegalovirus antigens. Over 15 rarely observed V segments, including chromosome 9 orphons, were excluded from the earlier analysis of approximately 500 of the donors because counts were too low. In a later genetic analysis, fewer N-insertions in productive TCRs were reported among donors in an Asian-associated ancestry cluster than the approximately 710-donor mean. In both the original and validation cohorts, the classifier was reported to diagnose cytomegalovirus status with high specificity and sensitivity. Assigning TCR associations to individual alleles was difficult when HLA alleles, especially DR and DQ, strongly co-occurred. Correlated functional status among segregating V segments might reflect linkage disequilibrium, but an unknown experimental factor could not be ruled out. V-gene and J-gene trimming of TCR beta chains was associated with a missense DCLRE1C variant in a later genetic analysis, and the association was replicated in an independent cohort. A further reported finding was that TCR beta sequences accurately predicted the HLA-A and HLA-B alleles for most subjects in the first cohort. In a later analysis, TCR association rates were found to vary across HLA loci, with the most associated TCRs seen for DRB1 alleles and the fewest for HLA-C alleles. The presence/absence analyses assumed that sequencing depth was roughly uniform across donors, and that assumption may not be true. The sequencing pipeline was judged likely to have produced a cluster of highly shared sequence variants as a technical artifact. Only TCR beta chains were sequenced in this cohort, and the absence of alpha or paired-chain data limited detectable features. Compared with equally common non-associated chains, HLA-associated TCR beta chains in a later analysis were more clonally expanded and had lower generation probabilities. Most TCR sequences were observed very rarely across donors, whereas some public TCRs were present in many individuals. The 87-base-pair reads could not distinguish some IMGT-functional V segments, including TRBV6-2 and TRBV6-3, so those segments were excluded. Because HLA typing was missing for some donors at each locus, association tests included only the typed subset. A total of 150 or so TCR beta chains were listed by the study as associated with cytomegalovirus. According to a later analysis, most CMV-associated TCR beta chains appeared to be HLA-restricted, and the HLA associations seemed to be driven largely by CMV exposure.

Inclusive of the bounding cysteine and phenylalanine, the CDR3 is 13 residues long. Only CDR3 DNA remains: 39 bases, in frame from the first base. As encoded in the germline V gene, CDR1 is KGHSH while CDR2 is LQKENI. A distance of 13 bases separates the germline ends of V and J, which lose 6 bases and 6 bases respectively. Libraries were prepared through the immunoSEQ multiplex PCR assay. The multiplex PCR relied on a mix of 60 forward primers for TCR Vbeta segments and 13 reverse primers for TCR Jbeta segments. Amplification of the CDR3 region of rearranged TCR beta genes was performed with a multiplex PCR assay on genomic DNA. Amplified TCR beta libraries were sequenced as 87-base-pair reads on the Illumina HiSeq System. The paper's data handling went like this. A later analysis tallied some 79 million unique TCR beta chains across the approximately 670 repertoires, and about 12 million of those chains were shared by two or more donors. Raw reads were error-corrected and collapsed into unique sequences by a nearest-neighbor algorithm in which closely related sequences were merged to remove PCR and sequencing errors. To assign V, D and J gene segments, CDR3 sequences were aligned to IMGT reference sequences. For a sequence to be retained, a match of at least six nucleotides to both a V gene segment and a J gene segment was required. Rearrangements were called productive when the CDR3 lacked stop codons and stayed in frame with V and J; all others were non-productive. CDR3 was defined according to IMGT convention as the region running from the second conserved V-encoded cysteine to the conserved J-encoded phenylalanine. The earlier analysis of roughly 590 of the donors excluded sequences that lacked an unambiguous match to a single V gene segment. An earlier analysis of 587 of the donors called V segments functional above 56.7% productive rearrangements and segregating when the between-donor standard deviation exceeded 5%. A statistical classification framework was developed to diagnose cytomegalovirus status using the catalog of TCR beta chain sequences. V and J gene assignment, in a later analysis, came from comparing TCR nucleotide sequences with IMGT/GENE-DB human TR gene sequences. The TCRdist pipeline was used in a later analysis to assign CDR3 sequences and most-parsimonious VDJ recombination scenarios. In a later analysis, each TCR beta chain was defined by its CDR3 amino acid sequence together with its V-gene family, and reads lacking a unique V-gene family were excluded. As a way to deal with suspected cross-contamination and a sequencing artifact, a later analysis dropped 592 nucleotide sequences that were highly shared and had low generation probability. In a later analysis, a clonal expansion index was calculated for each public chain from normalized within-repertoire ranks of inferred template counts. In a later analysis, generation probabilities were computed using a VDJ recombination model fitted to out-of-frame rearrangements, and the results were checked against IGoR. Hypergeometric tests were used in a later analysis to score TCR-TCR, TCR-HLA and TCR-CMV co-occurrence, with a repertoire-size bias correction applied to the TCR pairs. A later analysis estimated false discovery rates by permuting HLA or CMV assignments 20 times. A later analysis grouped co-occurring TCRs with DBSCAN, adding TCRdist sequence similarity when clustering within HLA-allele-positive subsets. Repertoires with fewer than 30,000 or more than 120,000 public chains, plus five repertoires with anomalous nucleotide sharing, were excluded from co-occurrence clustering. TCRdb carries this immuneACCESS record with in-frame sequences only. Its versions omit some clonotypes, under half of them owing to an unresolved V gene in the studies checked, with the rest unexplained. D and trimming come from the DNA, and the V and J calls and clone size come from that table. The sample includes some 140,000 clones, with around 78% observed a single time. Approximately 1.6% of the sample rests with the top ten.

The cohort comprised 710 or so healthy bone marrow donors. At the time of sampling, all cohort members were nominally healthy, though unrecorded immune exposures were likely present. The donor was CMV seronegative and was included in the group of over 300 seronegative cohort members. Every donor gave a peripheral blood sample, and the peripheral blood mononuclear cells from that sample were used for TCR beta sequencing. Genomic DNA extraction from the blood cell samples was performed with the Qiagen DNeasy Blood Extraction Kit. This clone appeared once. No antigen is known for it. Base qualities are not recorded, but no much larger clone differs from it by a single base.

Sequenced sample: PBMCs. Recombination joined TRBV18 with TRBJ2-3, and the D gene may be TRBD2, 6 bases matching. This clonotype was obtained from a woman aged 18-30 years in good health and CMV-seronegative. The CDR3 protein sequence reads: CASSAGSEDTQYF. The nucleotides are TGTGCCAGCTCTGCGGGATCTGAGGATACGCAGTATTTT.